The rows below give T cell receptor beta chains drawn from one sample of a study of memory B cells and T cells in multiple sclerosis. These receptors' antigens are unknown. Sequencing was performed with immunoSEQ multiplex PCR; in TCRdb, only in-frame clones are kept and a portion is missing. The table shows 30,000 or so clones, with roughly 82% occurring only once. Sample: PBMCs from blood kept in culture. The origin of the receptors is a human donor with multiple sclerosis. Both conserved end residues are part of each CDR3. A D gene is named only where the DNA matches it firmly. Not every row has a clone size; where given, it reads once, few, many or a size class.

v_call	j_call	clone_size	d_call	cdr3_length	cdr3_nt	cdr3_aa
TRBV6-5	TRBJ1-2	NA	TRBD1	15	TGTGCCAGCAGCTCCTGGGACAGGGGTTCGAATGGCTACACCTTC	CASSSWDRGSNGYTF
TRBV4-1	TRBJ2-7	NA	NA	15	TGCGCCAGCAGCCAAGATTGGCTCGCGGACTACGAGCAGTACTTC	CASSQDWLADYEQYF
TRBV19	TRBJ2-7	NA	TRBD2	15	TGTGCCAGTAGTCCCGGGACTAGCGGGAGAAATGAGCAGTACTTC	CASSPGTSGRNEQYF
TRBV5-1	TRBJ1-5	NA	NA	14	TGCGCCAGCAGACCAGTTCCGGCGGATCAGCCCCAGCATTTT	CASRPVPADQPQHF
TRBV5-1	TRBJ1-1	few	TRBD1	13	TGCGCCAGCAGCCTGGGACAGGGGGGTGAAGCTTTCTTT	CASSLGQGGEAFF
TRBV7-3	TRBJ2-2	NA	NA	12	TGTGCCAGCAGCTTAGTAGGCGGGGAGCTGTTTTTT	CASSLVGGELFF
TRBV4-1	TRBJ2-1	NA	NA	15	TGCGCCAGCAGCCAAGGCCCAGCGGATTACAATGAGCAGTTCTTC	CASSQGPADYNEQFF
TRBV6-5	TRBJ1-1	NA	TRBD1	15	TGTGCCAGCAGTGCGACAGGGCCTATGAACACTGAAGCTTTCTTT	CASSATGPMNTEAFF
TRBV15	TRBJ1-2	NA	NA	14	TGTGCCACCAGAACGGGGCACAGGGACTATGGCTACACCTTC	CATRTGHRDYGYTF
TRBV7-3	TRBJ2-1	NA	NA	14	TGTGCCAGCAGCAATACGGGTGGGGACAATGAGCAGTTCTTC	CASSNTGGDNEQFF
TRBV16	TRBJ1-1	NA	NA	13	TGTGCCAGCAGCGTACAGGTGAACACTGAAGCTTTCTTT	CASSVQVNTEAFF
TRBV15	TRBJ2-3	NA	NA	12	TGTGCCACCAGCAGAGCACAATATACGCAGTATTTT	CATSRAQYTQYF
TRBV6-6	TRBJ2-2	NA	NA	13	TGTGCCAGCAGTTACTCGTTTACCGGGGAGCTGTTTTTT	CASSYSFTGELFF
TRBV7-3	TRBJ2-1	NA	NA	16	TGTGCCAGCAGCTTAGAAGGGATCTACTCCTACAATGAGCAGTTCTTC	CASSLEGIYSYNEQFF
TRBV11-2	TRBJ2-7	NA	NA	12	TGTGCCAGCAGCGGGGGGTCCTACGAGCAGTACTTC	CASSGGSYEQYF
TRBV10-3	TRBJ1-2	NA	NA	13	TGTGCCATCAGTGAACACCAGGGGTTGAAGTACACCTTC	CAISEHQGLKYTF
TRBV5-1	TRBJ1-1	NA	NA	14	TGCGCCAGCAGCTTGGGAGGGGGGAACACTGAAGCTTTCTTT	CASSLGGGNTEAFF
TRBV29-1	TRBJ2-7	NA	TRBD1	14	TGCAGCGTTGAGGCCGGACAGGGGTCCTACGAGCAGTACTTC	CSVEAGQGSYEQYF
TRBV4-1	TRBJ2-7	few	NA	14	TGCGCCAGCAGCCAGTACCATGCTTCCTACGAGCAGTACTTC	CASSQYHASYEQYF
TRBV9	TRBJ2-7	NA	NA	14	TGTGCCAGCAGCGTAGGCAGGTCATCCTACGAGCAGTACTTC	CASSVGRSSYEQYF
TRBV10-3	TRBJ2-1	NA	NA	18	TGTGCCATCAGTGAGTCGATGGAGGGCGGAGGGTATCGGAATGAGCAGTTCTTC	CAISESMEGGGYRNEQFF
TRBV5-1	TRBJ1-5	once	NA	14	TGCGCCAGCAGCTTGGACGGGTTAGGACAGCCCCAGCATTTT	CASSLDGLGQPQHF
TRBV30	TRBJ1-3	NA	NA	15	TGTGCCTGGAACCCGGGGGGGAGAGCTGGAAACACCATATATTTT	CAWNPGGRAGNTIYF
TRBV6-1	TRBJ2-5	NA	NA	15	TGTGCCAGCAGCGCACAGGGCTTTGGGCAAGAGACCCAGTACTTC	CASSAQGFGQETQYF
TRBV5-6	TRBJ2-7	NA	TRBD1	12	TGTGCCAGCAGCCCAGGGGGCTACGAGCAGTACTTC	CASSPGGYEQYF
TRBV28	TRBJ2-3	NA	NA	15	TGTGCCAGCAGTTCATGGGGACCTGGTATGGATACGCAGTATTTT	CASSSWGPGMDTQYF
TRBV11-2	TRBJ1-1	NA	NA	16	TGTGCCAGCAGCTTAAGAGTTTTCACGGGCAACACTGAAGCTTTCTTT	CASSLRVFTGNTEAFF
TRBV25-1	TRBJ1-3	NA	NA	16	TGTGCCAGCAGTGAAGGGACAATTCGGGCTGGAAACACCATATATTTT	CASSEGTIRAGNTIYF
TRBV4-2	TRBJ2-1	few	TRBD2	17	TGTGCCAGCAGCCAAGATACTAGCGGGAACTCCTACAATGAGCAGTTCTTC	CASSQDTSGNSYNEQFF
TRBV19	TRBJ1-3	NA	TRBD1	16	TGTGCCAGTAGGAAGCCGGGACAGGGGACTGGAAACACCATATATTTT	CASRKPGQGTGNTIYF
TRBV11-2	TRBJ2-7	NA	TRBD2	14	TGTGCCAGCAAGGACTATCGGACTAGCTACGAGCAGTACTTC	CASKDYRTSYEQYF
TRBV9	TRBJ2-7	few	NA	14	TGTGCCAGCAGCCCTCGGGGGAATACCTACGAGCAGTACTTC	CASSPRGNTYEQYF
TRBV6-1	TRBJ1-4	NA	NA	15	TGTGCCAGCAGTCCTAATCCTGGGGGGGGTGAAAAACTGTTTTTT	CASSPNPGGGEKLFF